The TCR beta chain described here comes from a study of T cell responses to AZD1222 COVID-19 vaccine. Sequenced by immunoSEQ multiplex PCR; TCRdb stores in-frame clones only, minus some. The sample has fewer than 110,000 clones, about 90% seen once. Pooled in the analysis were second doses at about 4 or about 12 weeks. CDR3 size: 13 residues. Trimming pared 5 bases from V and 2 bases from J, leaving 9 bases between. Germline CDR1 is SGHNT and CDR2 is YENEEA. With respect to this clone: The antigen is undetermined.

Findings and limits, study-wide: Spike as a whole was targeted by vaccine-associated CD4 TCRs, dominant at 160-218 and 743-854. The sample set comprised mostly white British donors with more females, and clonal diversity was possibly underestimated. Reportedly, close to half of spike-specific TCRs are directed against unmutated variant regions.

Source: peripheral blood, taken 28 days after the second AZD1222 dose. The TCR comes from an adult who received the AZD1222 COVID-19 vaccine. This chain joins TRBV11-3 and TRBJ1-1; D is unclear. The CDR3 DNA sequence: TGTGCCAGCAGCACGGACGGAAACACTGAAGCTTTCTTT. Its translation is CASSTDGNTEAFF.